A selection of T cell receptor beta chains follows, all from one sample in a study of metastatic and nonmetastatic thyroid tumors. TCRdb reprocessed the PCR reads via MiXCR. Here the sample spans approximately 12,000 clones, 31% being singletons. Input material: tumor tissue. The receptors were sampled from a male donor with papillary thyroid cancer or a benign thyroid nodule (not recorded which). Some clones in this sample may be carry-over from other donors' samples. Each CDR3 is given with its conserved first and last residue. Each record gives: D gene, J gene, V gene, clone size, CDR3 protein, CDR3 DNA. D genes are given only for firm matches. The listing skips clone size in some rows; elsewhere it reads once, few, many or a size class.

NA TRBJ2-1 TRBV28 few CASSFFTLQTYNEQLF TGTGCCAGCAGTTTTTTCACACTACAAACCTACAATGAGCAGCTCTTC
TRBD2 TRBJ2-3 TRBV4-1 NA CASSQEGREGPDTQYF TGCGCCAGCAGCCAAGAAGGGCGGGAGGGCCCAGATACGCAGTATTTT
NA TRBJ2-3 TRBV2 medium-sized CASMRAPSATDTQYF TGTGCCAGCATGCGGGCCCCTAGCGCGACAGATACGCAGTATTTT
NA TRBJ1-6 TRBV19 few CASSLGNNSPLHF TGTGCCAGTAGTCTTGGGAATAATTCACCCCTCCACTTT
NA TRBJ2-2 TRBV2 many CASQTAPPPNTGELFF TGTGCCAGCCAGACAGCCCCTCCGCCGAACACCGGGGAGCTGTTTTTT
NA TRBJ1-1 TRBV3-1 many CASSQAGGYEAFF TGTGCCAGCAGCCAAGCTGGCGGTTATGAAGCTTTCTTT
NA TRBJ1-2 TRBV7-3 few CASSPMGGGGYTF TGTGCCAGCAGCCCGATGGGGGGAGGTGGCTACACCTTC
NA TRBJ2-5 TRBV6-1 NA CASSTCTGQETQYF TGTGCCAGCAGTACATGCACAGGACAGGAGACCCAGTACTTC
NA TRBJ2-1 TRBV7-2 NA CASSLSRDYNEQFF TGTGCCAGCAGCTTAAGTCGGGACTACAATGAGCAGTTCTTC
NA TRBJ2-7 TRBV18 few CASSLYPTGTLSEQYF TGTGCCAGCTCACTATATCCGACAGGTACCCTCTCCGAGCAGTACTTC
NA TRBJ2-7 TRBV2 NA CASSEWGQTYEQYF TGTGCCAGCAGTGAATGGGGTCAGACCTACGAGCAGTACTTC
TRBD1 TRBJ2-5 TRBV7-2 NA CASSWDRGDTQYF TGTGCCAGCAGCTGGGACAGGGGTGATACCCAGTACTTC
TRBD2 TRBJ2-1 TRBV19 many CASMRTSGTPNNEQFF TGTGCCAGTATGAGGACTAGCGGGACCCCAAACAATGAGCAGTTCTTC
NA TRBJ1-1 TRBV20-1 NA CSAKMNTEAFF TGCAGTGCTAAAATGAACACTGAAGCTTTCTTT
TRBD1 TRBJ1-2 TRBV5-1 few CASNGQGAGGYTF TGCGCCAGCAACGGACAGGGGGCGGGTGGCTACACCTTC
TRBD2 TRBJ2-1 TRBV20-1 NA CSARDHASGRSYNEQFF TGCAGTGCTAGAGATCATGCTAGCGGGAGGTCCTACAATGAGCAGTTCTTC
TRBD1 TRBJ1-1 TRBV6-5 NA CASSFQDRGSPEAFF TGTGCCAGCAGTTTCCAGGACAGGGGGAGCCCTGAAGCTTTCTTT
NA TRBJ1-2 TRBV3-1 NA CASSQEKGIWGYTF TGTGCCAGCAGCCAAGAAAAGGGTATTTGGGGCTACACCTTC
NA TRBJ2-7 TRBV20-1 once CSARGRVDEKYF TGCAGTGCTAGAGGCAGGGTCGACGAGAAGTACTTC
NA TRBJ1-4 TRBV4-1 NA CASTQTPGGEEKLFF TGCGCCAGCACCCAAACCCCCGGGGGTGAGGAAAAACTGTTTTTT
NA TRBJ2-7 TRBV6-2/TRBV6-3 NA CASNDGLYEQYF TGTGCCAGCAACGACGGTCTCTACGAGCAGTACTTC
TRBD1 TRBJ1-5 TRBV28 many CASSSVGTDFYSNQPQHF TGTGCCAGCAGCTCGGTTGGGACAGACTTTTATAGCAATCAGCCCCAGCATTTT
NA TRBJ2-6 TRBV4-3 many CASSQDGSSGANVLTF TGCGCCAGCAGCCAAGATGGGTCGTCTGGGGCCAACGTCCTGACTTTC
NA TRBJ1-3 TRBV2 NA CASSALWISGNTIYF TGTGCCAGCAGTGCATTGTGGATCTCTGGAAACACCATATATTTT
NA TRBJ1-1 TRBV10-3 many CAISGLGGQGAFF TGTGCCATCAGTGGTCTTGGGGGGCAGGGAGCTTTCTTT
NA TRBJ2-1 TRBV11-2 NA CASSLISDYNEQFF TGTGCCAGCAGCTTAATTAGCGATTACAATGAGCAGTTCTTC
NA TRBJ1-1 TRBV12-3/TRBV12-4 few CATKLSGTEAFF TGTGCCACCAAACTGAGTGGCACTGAAGCTTTCTTT
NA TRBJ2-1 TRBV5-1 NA CASSLGAGSYNEQFF TGCGCCAGCAGCTTGGGGGCGGGGTCCTACAATGAGCAGTTCTTC
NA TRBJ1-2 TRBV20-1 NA CSASLVSGFGYTF TGCAGTGCTAGTTTGGTTTCGGGGTTTGGCTACACCTTC
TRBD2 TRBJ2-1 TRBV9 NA CASRVASGTSDDDEQFF TGTGCCAGCAGAGTAGCCAGTGGGACTAGCGACGACGATGAGCAGTTCTTC
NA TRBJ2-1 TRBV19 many CASRLTGGVDEQFF TGTGCCAGTAGGCTGACAGGAGGGGTGGATGAGCAGTTCTTC
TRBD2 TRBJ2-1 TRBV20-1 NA CSAAAGRGADNEQFF TGCAGCGCGGCCGCCGGGCGGGGGGCAGACAATGAGCAGTTCTTC
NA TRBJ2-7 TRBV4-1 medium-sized CASSQPRDSLEQYF TGCGCCAGCAGCCAACCTCGGGACTCGTTGGAGCAGTACTTC
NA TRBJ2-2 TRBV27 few CASSLLGGRVAGELFF TGTGCCAGCAGTTTACTTGGCGGCAGGGTGGCCGGGGAGCTGTTTTTT
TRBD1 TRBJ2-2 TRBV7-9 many CASSFYGQGRTGELFF TGTGCCAGCAGCTTTTACGGACAGGGCAGGACCGGGGAGCTGTTTTTT
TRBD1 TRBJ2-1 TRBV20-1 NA CSAPLSGQGAVDEQFF TGCAGTGCTCCACTTAGTGGTCAGGGGGCAGTCGATGAGCAGTTCTTC
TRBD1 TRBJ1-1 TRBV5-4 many CASSLLQQGTEAFF TGTGCCAGCAGCTTGCTACAACAGGGGACTGAAGCTTTCTTT
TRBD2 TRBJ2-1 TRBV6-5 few CASSSHYSGNNEQFF TGTGCCAGCAGTTCCCACTATAGCGGGAACAATGAGCAGTTCTTC
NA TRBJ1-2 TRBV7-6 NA CASSLDNRATYGYTF TGTGCCAGCAGCTTAGATAATCGGGCTACCTATGGCTACACCTTC
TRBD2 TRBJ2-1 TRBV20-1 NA CSARDSGRAYEQFF TGCAGTGCTAGAGATAGCGGGAGGGCCTATGAGCAGTTCTTC
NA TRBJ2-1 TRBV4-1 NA CASSQEGRNSYNEQFF TGCGCCAGCAGCCAAGAAGGGCGTAACTCCTACAATGAGCAGTTCTTC
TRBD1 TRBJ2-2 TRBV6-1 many CASSTGTGTTGELFF TGTGCCAGCAGTACCGGGACAGGAACGACCGGGGAGCTGTTTTTT
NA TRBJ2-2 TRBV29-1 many CSVVDVLGGGTGELFF TGCAGCGTTGTTGACGTCCTGGGGGGTGGCACCGGGGAGCTGTTTTTT
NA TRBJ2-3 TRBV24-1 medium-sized CATSDLGRGHGDTQYF TGTGCCACCAGTGATTTGGGGAGGGGACACGGGGATACGCAGTATTTT
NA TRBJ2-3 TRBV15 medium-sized CATSREWGGTDTQYF TGTGCCACCAGCAGAGAGTGGGGGGGCACAGATACGCAGTATTTT
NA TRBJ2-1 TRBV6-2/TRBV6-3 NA CASRPQRRSSYNEQFF TGTGCCAGCAGACCGCAGAGGCGAAGCTCCTACAATGAGCAGTTCTTC
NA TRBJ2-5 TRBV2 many CASSEGRVGETQYF TGTGCCAGCAGTGAAGGCAGGGTCGGAGAGACCCAGTACTTC
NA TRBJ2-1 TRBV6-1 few CASNSGEPGGEQFF TGTGCCAGCAACTCCGGGGAACCCGGGGGCGAGCAGTTCTTC
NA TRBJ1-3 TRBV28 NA CASSSRWASGNTIYF TGTGCCAGCAGTTCCCGTTGGGCTAGTGGAAACACCATATATTTT
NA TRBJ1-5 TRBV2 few CASSYRDTSNQPQHF TGTGCCAGCAGTTACCGGGACACTAGCAATCAGCCCCAGCATTTT
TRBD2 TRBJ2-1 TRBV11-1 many CASSRLAGGLNEQFF TGTGCCAGCAGCCGACTAGCGGGGGGGCTCAATGAGCAGTTCTTC
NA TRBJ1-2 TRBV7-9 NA CASSLGDPNYGYTF TGTGCCAGCAGCTTGGGAGATCCTAACTATGGCTACACCTTC
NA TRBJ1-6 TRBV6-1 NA CASSESQGSSPLHF TGTGCCAGCAGTGAAAGCCAGGGGTCTTCACCCCTCCACTTT
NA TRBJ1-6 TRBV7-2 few CASSPGSSLHF TGTGCCAGCAGCCCAGGGTCTTCCCTCCACTTT
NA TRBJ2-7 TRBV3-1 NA CASRSDETYEQYF TGTGCCAGCAGGTCGGACGAAACCTACGAGCAGTACTTC